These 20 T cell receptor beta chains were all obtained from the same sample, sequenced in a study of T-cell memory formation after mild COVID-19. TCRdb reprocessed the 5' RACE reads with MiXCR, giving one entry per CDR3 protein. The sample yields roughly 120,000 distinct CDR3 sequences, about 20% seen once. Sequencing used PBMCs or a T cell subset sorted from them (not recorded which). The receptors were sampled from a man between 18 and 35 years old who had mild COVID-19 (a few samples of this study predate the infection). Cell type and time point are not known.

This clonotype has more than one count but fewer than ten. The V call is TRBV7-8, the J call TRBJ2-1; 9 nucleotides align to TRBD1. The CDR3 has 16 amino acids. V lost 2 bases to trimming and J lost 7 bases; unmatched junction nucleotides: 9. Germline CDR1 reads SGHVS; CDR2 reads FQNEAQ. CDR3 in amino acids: CASSLPGQGNRNEQFF. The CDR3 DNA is TGTGCCAGCAGCTTACCGGGACAGGGCAATCGAAATGAGCAGTTCTTC.

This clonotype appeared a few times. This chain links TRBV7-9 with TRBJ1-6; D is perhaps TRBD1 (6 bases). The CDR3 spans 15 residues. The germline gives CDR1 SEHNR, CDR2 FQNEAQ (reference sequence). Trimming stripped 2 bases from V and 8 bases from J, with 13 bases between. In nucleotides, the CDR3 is TGTGCCAGCAGCTTATTTGAGGGGGGTGATTCACCCCTCCACTTT. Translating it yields CASSLFEGGDSPLHF.

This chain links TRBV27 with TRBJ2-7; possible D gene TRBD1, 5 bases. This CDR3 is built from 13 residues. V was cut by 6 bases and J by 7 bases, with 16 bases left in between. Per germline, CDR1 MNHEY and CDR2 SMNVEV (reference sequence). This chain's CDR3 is CASRTIDRKEQYF. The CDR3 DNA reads TGTGCCAGCAGGACCATTGACAGAAAAGAGCAGTACTTC.

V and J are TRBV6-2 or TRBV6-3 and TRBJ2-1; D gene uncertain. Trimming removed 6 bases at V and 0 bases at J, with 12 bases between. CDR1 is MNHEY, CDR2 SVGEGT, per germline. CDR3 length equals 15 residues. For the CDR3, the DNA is TGTGCCAGCAGGATGACTCCGAGCTCCTACAATGAGCAGTTCTTC. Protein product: CASRMTPSSYNEQFF.

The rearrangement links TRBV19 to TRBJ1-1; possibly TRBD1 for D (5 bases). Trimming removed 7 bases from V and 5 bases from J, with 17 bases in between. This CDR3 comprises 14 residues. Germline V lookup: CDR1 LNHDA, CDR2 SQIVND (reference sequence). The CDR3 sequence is CASTLLGGGTEAFF. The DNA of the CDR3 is TGTGCCAGTACCCTCCTGGGGGGGGGAACTGAAGCTTTCTTT.

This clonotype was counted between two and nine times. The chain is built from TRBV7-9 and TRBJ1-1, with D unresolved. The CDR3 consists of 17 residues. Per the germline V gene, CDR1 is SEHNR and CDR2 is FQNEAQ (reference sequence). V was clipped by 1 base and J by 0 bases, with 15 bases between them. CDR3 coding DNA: TGTGCCAGCAGCTTAGGGGATTTTGGCCCCCTGAACACTGAAGCTTTCTTT. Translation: CASSLGDFGPLNTEAFF.

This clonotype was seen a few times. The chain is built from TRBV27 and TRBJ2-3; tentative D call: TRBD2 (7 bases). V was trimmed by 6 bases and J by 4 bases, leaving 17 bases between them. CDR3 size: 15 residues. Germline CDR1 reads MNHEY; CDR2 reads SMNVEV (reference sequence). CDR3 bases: TGTGCCAGCAGCCCTGGGGGCGGGGGAGCAGATACGCAGTATTTT. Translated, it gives CASSPGGGGADTQYF.

DNA for the CDR3: TGCAGTGCTCGGACTAGCGGGGGATTTGTCACAGATACGCAGTATTTT. Translation gives CSARTSGGFVTDTQYF. The V call is TRBV20-1, the J call TRBJ2-3, with 13 bases aligning to TRBD2. This CDR3 contains 16 residues. Germline assignment: CDR1 DFQATT and CDR2 SNEGSKA (reference sequence). With 5 bases clipped from V and 2 bases from J, the junction kept 7 bases outside the gene matches.

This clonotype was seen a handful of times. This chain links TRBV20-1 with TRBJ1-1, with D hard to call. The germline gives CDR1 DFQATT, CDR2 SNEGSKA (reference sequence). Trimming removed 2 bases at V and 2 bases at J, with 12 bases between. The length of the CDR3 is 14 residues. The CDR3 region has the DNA TGCAGTGCTAGATACCCCGCAGATAACACTGAAGCTTTCTTT. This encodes CSARYPADNTEAFF.

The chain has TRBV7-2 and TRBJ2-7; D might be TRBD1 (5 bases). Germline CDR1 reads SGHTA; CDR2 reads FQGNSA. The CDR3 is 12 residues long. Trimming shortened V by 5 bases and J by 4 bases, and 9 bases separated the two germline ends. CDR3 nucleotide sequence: TGTGCCAGCAGCGGTACAGGTTACGAGCAGTACTTC. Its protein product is CASSGTGYEQYF.

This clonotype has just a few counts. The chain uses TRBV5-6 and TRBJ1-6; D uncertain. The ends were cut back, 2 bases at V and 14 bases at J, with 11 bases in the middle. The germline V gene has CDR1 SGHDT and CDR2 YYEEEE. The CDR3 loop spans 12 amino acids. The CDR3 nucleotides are TGTGCCAGCAGCTTAGGCAGTCCGGCCCTCCACTTT. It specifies CASSLGSPALHF.

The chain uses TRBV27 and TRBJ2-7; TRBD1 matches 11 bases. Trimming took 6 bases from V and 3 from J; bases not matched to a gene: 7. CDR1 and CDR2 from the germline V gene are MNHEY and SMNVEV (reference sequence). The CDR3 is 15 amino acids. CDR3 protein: CASRMGGTGGYEQYF. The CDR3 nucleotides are TGTGCCAGCAGGATGGGGGGGACAGGGGGCTACGAGCAGTACTTC.

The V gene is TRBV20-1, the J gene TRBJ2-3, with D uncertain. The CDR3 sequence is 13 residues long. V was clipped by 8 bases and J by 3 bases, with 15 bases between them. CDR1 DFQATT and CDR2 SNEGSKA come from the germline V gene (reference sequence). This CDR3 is CSPSVLLTDTQYF. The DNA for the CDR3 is TGCAGTCCCTCAGTTCTCTTGACAGATACGCAGTATTTT.

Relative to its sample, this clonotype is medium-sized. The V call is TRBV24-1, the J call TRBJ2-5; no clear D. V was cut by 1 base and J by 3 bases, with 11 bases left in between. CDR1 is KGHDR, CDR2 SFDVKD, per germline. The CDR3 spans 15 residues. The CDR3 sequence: CATSDLQGAEETQYF. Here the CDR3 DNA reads TGTGCCACCAGTGATTTACAAGGTGCCGAAGAGACCCAGTACTTC.

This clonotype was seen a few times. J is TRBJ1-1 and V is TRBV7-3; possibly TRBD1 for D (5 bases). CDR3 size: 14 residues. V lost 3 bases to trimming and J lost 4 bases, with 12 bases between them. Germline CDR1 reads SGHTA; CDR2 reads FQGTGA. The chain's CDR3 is CASSFGGGTTEAFF. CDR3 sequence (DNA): TGTGCCAGCAGCTTTGGTGGGGGAACCACTGAAGCTTTCTTT. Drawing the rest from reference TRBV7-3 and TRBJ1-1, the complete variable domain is GAGVSQTPSNKVTEKGKYVELRCDPISGHTALYWYRQSLGQGPEFLIYFQGTGAADDSGLPNDRFFAVRPEGSVSTLKIQRTERGDSAVYLCASSFGGGTTEAFFGQGTRLTVV.

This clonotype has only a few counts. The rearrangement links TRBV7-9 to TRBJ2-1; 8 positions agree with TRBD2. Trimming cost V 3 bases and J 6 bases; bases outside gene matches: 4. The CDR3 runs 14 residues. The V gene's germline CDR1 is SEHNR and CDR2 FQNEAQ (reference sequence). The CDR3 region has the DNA TGTGCCAGCAGCTTCGGGGGGGCGGTCAATGAGCAGTTCTTC. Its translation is CASSFGGAVNEQFF.

In DNA, the CDR3 is TGTGCCACCAGTGATCCTGGACAGGGGGCAAGTAACTATGGCTACACCTTC. Translated, it gives CATSDPGQGASNYGYTF. The chain links TRBV24-1 to TRBJ1-2; TRBD1 matches at 11 bases. This CDR3 is built from 17 residues. CDR1 and CDR2 (germline): KGHDR, SFDVKD. The V segment lost 3 bases and the J segment 1 base; nucleotides outside the gene matches: 6.

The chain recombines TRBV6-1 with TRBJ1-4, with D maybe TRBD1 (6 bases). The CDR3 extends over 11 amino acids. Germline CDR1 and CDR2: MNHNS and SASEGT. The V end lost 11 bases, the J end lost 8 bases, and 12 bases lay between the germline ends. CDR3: CAGRTAEKLFF. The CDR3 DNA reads TGTGCCGGTCGGACAGCAGAAAAACTGTTTTTT.

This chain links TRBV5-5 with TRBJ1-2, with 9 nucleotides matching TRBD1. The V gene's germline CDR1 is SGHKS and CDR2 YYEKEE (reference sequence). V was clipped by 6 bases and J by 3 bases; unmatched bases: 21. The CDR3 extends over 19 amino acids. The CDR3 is CASNPLGQGRNSPYYGYTF. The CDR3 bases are TGTGCCAGCAACCCACTCGGACAGGGGAGGAATTCTCCTTACTATGGCTACACCTTC.

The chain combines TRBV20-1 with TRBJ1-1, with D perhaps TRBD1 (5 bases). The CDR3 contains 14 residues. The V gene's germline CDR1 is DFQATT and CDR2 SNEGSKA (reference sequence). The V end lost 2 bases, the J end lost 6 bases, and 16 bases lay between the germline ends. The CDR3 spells CSARRPRTGPEAFF. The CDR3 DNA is TGCAGTGCTAGACGCCCCCGGACGGGGCCTGAAGCTTTCTTT.